A single sample gave rise to the 16 T cell receptor beta chains below, sequenced in a study of cytomegalovirus exposure and HLA in healthy donors. Sequencing used immunoSEQ multiplex PCR; TCRdb keeps in-frame clones, though not all of them. The data contain approximately 160,000 clones, roughly 91% of them singletons. Material for sequencing was PBMCs. These receptors were obtained from a woman under 30 in good health and CMV-seropositive.

The rearrangement uses TRBV19 and TRBJ1-5; no reliable D call. Germline CDR1 is LNHDA and CDR2 is SQIVND (reference sequence). V was shortened by 0 bases and J by 9 bases, with 15 bases between the two germline ends. There are 15 residues in the CDR3. CDR3: CASSIDGLGRRPQHF. The CDR3, as DNA: TGTGCCAGTAGTATAGATGGACTCGGGCGTCGGCCCCAGCATTTT.

The CDR3 DNA reads TGTGCCTGGAGTCGGATGACAGATCAGCCCCAGCATTTT. Protein product: CAWSRMTDQPQHF. This rearrangement joins TRBV30 to TRBJ1-5, with D perhaps TRBD1 (5 bases). The ends were cut back, 2 bases at V and 5 bases at J, with 10 bases in the middle. The germline V gene has CDR1 GTSNPN and CDR2 SVGIG (reference sequence). The CDR3 runs to 13 residues.

V usage is TRBV7-9 and J usage is TRBJ2-1; 14 bases are a match to TRBD2. The CDR3 contains 15 residues. Germline V gives CDR1 SEHNR, CDR2 FQNEAQ (reference sequence). Unmatched junction bases numbered 3, after V lost 3 bases and J lost 8 bases. CDR3 nucleotide sequence: TGTGCCAGCAGCTTGACTAGCGGGAGGGTCGATGAGCAGTTCTTC. It specifies CASSLTSGRVDEQFF.

The V and J genes are TRBV13 and TRBJ2-3; 11 bases fit TRBD2. Germline trimming cut 8 bases from V and 0 bases from J; bases unmatched to any gene: 16. Germline CDR1 and CDR2: PRHDT and FYEKMQ (reference sequence). CDR3 length: 19 amino acids. CDR3 residues: CASDTSPGTSGPSTDTQYF. Written as DNA, the CDR3 is TGTGCCAGCGATACTAGTCCCGGGACTAGCGGACCTAGCACAGATACGCAGTATTTT.

The V call is TRBV2, the J call TRBJ2-2; D is possibly TRBD1 (5 bases). Germline CDR1 SNHLY, CDR2 FYNNEI. Trimming stripped 8 bases from V and 1 base from J, with 14 bases between. This CDR3 contains 15 residues. The CDR3 DNA sequence: TGTGCCAGCGACGCAAATAGGGGGAACACCGGGGAGCTGTTTTTT. Amino acids: CASDANRGNTGELFF.

The V and J genes are TRBV27 and TRBJ2-1; 12 positions agree with TRBD1. The J segment lost 8 bases and the V segment lost 5 bases, leaving 7 bases of the junction unmatched. Looked up from germline, CDR1 is MNHEY and CDR2 is SMNVEV (reference sequence). This CDR3 is built from 15 residues. The CDR3 region is CASSRRDRGRYEQFF. The CDR3 region has the DNA TGTGCCAGCAGTCGCCGGGACAGGGGGCGTTATGAGCAGTTCTTC.

This clone showed up just a few times. This chain uses TRBV11-3 with TRBJ2-7, with a possible D match to TRBD2 (6 bases). Germline-derived CDR1 and CDR2 are SGHNT and YENEEA. The CDR3 is 15 amino acids. The V gene lost 5 bases and the J gene lost 7 bases, with 21 bases spanning the gap. CDR3 amino acids: CASSLWESGSGEQYF. Written as DNA, the CDR3 is TGTGCCAGCAGCCTCTGGGAAAGCGGGTCGGGGGAGCAGTACTTC.

In its sample, this clone was seen a few times. The chain has TRBV5-5 and TRBJ2-7; D is undetermined. There are 11 residues in the CDR3. Germline V gene data show CDR1 as SGHKS and CDR2 as YYEKEE (reference sequence). The ends were cut back, 0 bases at V and 12 bases at J, with 10 bases in the middle. The CDR3 is CASSLAELSYF. The DNA for the CDR3 is TGTGCCAGCAGCTTGGCCGAACTTTCGTACTTC.

The genes are TRBV7-8 and TRBJ1-1; a weak D match, TRBD1 (5 bases). The CDR3 sequence is 14 residues long. Trimming cost V 1 base and J 2 bases, with 8 bases left between them. Germline lookup yields CDR1 SGHVS and CDR2 FQNEAQ. In nucleotides, the CDR3 is TGTGCCAGCAGCTTAGTAAGGGGTAACACTGAAGCTTTCTTT. Translating gives CASSLVRGNTEAFF.

V is TRBV6-4 and J is TRBJ2-1, with 14 bases matching TRBD2. The ends lost 6 bases at V and 7 bases at J; junction bases unmatched: 8. The germline V gene has CDR1 MRHNA and CDR2 SNTAGT. The CDR3 spans 16 residues. The CDR3 spells CASSGKTSGRANEQFF. Written as DNA, the CDR3 is TGTGCCAGCAGCGGGAAGACTAGCGGGAGGGCGAATGAGCAGTTCTTC.

The chain links TRBV19 to TRBJ2-5; D is ambiguous. Trimming shortened V by 7 bases and J by 5 bases, and 14 bases separated the two germline ends. This CDR3 is 13 amino acids long. Per germline, CDR1 LNHDA and CDR2 SQIVND (reference sequence). The CDR3 spells CASTEVPSETQYF. CDR3 DNA sequence: TGTGCCAGTACCGAGGTCCCCTCTGAGACCCAGTACTTC.

This clone was counted a few times. The chain is built from TRBV6-1 and TRBJ1-2; D is unclear. Trimming shortened V by 3 bases and J by 4 bases, and 3 bases separated the two germline ends. This CDR3 is 11 amino acids long. Germline V gene data show CDR1 as MNHNS and CDR2 as SASEGT. This CDR3 is CASSDSYGYTF. CDR3 nucleotide sequence: TGTGCCAGCAGTGACAGCTATGGCTACACCTTC.

The chain couples TRBV27 to TRBJ2-3; 13 nucleotides align to TRBD2. V lost 6 bases, J lost 10 bases, and 7 bases stayed unmatched. CDR3 size: 14 residues. Germline CDR1 is MNHEY and CDR2 is SMNVEV (reference sequence). The CDR3 nucleotides read TGTGCCAGCAGCCCCGGGACTAGCGGGACCTCGCAGTATTTT. It yields the protein CASSPGTSGTSQYF.

This clone has a single count. This chain joins TRBV5-1 and TRBJ1-1; D not certain. Trimming pared 1 base from V and 6 bases from J, leaving 10 bases between. CDR3 length equals 13 residues. Germline CDR1 reads SGHRS; CDR2 reads YFSETQ. CDR3 nucleotide sequence: TGCGCCAGCAGCTTGATCGGGTATTCTGAAGCTTTCTTT. Its protein is CASSLIGYSEAFF.

This sequence joins TRBV2 and TRBJ2-3, with TRBD2 matching 11 bases. Germline CDR1 and CDR2: SNHLY and FYNNEI. With 5 bases clipped from V and 4 bases from J, the junction kept 11 bases outside the gene matches. The CDR3 is made up of 17 amino acids. CDR3 sequence (DNA): TGTGCCAGCAGTACGCAATGGACTAGCGGGTATTCAGATACGCAGTATTTT. Translating gives CASSTQWTSGYSDTQYF.

The chain has TRBV25-1 and TRBJ1-1; D is perhaps TRBD1 (5 bases). The V end was cut by 1 base, the J end by 3 bases, with 12 bases between. CDR3 size: 15 residues. Germline V CDR1 and CDR2: MGHDK, SYGVNS. The CDR3 DNA sequence: TGTGCCAGCAGTGAATCTACGGGCAGGGACACTGAAGCTTTCTTT. Residues: CASSESTGRDTEAFF.